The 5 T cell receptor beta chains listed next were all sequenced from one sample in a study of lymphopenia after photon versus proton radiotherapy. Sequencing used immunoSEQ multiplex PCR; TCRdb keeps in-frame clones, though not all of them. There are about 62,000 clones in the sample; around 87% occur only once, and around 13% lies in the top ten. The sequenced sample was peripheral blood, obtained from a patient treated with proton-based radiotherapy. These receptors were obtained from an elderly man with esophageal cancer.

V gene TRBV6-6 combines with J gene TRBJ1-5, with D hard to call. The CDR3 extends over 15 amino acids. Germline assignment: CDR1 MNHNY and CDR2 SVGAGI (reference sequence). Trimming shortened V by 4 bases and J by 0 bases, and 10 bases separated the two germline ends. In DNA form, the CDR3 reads TGTGCCAGCAGTTCCGTTCGGGGTAGCAATCAGCCCCAGCATTTT. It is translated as CASSSVRGSNQPQHF.

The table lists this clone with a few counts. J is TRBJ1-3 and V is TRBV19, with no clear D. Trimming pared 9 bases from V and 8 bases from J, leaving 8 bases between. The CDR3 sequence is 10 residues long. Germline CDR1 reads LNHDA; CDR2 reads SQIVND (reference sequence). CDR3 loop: CASSWDTIYF. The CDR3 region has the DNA TGTGCCAGCTCCTGGGACACCATATATTTT.

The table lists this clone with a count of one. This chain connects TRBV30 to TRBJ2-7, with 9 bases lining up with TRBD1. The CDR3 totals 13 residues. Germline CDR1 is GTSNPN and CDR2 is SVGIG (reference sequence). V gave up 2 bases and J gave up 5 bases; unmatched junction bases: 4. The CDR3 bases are TGTGCCTGGAGTCAGGACAGGGGAAACGAGCAGTACTTC. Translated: CAWSQDRGNEQYF.

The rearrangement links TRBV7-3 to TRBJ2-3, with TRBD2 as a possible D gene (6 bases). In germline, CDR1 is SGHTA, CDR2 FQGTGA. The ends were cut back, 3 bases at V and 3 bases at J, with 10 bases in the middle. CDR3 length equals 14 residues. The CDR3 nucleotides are TGTGCCAGCAGCTTTTGGGGGAGGACAGATACGCAGTATTTT. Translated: CASSFWGRTDTQYF.

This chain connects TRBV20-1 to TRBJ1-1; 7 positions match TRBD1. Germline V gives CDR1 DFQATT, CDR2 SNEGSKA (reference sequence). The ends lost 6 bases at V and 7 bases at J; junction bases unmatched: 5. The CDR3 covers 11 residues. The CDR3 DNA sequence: TGCAGTGCCTACGACAGGGTTGAAGCTTTCTTT. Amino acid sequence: CSAYDRVEAFF.